These 30 T cell receptor beta chains originate from one sample sequenced in a study of cytomegalovirus exposure and HLA in healthy donors. 13 Jbeta primers and 60 Vbeta primers were used for the PCR. Assay: immunoSEQ multiplex PCR; the TCRdb copy retains only in-frame clones and omits some. The data hold under 150,000 clones, with 65% to 90% observed a single time. Sequenced material: PBMCs. These receptors were taken from a male donor in good health and CMV-seropositive.

The rearrangement links TRBV6-1 to TRBJ2-1, with TRBD1 as a possible D gene (6 bases). In germline, CDR1 is MNHNS, CDR2 SASEGT. The CDR3 is made up of 14 amino acids. V lost 1 base and J 2 bases, leaving 6 bases between the germline ends. CDR3 nucleotide sequence: TGTGCCAGCAGTGAAGGGGGGCCCTACAATGAGCAGTTCTTC. It encodes CASSEGGPYNEQFF.

This clone was seen a few times. The chain uses TRBV4-2 and TRBJ2-3; TRBD1 matches 12 bases. CDR1 LGHNA and CDR2 YNFKEQ come from the germline V gene. Trimming removed 3 bases from V and 2 bases from J; junction bases left unmatched: 0. The CDR3 runs to 15 residues. The CDR3 nucleotides are TGTGCCAGCAGCCAGGGACAGGGGGCCACAGATACGCAGTATTTT. Its translation: CASSQGQGATDTQYF.

The chain carries TRBV6-5 and TRBJ1-6, with D maybe TRBD1 (5 bases). The germline V and J ends were trimmed by 0 bases and 9 bases, with 12 bases remaining between them. The CDR3 contains 15 residues. In germline, CDR1 is MNHEY, CDR2 SVGAGI. The CDR3 DNA follows: TGTGCCAGCAGTTACTCCCCAGGGAGGCGTTCACCCCTCCACTTT. Translating gives CASSYSPGRRSPLHF.

The rearrangement uses TRBV29-1 and TRBJ2-5, with D hard to call. The V gene's germline CDR1 is SQVTM and CDR2 ANQGSEA. The CDR3 has 10 amino acids. Trimming removed 1 base at V and 5 bases at J, with 2 bases between. DNA for the CDR3: TGCAGCGTTGAAGCGGAGACCCAGTACTTC. It encodes CSVEAETQYF.

The V and J genes are TRBV7-8 and TRBJ1-4, with D perhaps matching TRBD1 (6 bases). V dropped 4 bases and J dropped 0 bases, with 12 bases sitting between them. CDR3 length: 16 amino acids. Germline CDR1 and CDR2: SGHVS and FQNEAQ. For the CDR3, the DNA is TGTGCCAGCAGCTCCTTCACAGGGTCAACTAATGAAAAACTGTTTTTT. It codes for CASSSFTGSTNEKLFF.

The J gene is TRBJ2-1, the V gene TRBV19; 9 positions agree with TRBD1. Germline V gives CDR1 LNHDA, CDR2 SQIVND (reference sequence). Germline trimming cut 6 bases from V and 6 bases from J; bases unmatched to any gene: 9. This CDR3 is 15 amino acids long. CDR3 nucleotides: TGTGCCAGTAGACCTTACCGGGACAGGGTCAATGAGCAGTTCTTC. It encodes CASRPYRDRVNEQFF.

The V gene is TRBV6-1, the J gene TRBJ1-5; possibly TRBD1 for D (6 bases). The CDR3 contains 14 residues. Germline V gives CDR1 MNHNS, CDR2 SASEGT. V shed 8 bases and J shed 2 bases, with 13 bases lying between them. The CDR3 loop reads CASVVGGRNQPQHF. In DNA, the CDR3 is TGTGCCAGCGTGGTGGGGGGGCGCAATCAGCCCCAGCATTTT.

The chain couples TRBV11-1 to TRBJ2-3; 7 bases agree with TRBD2. The V gene's germline CDR1 is SGHAT and CDR2 FQDESV (reference sequence). Trimming at V came to 7 bases and at J to 6 bases, leaving 16 bases not matched to a gene. This CDR3 is built from 16 residues. The CDR3 nucleotides read TGTGCCAGCAACCTCTTAGCGGGTGCTATCGGTGATACGCAGTATTTT. Its translation is CASNLLAGAIGDTQYF.

This clone was picked up a small number of times. The chain is built from TRBV7-9 and TRBJ1-2; weak D call: TRBD1 (5 bases). Germline CDR1 and CDR2: SEHNR and FQNEAQ (reference sequence). This CDR3 has 15 amino acids. V was trimmed by 0 bases and J by 6 bases, leaving 14 bases between them. CDR3 nucleotides: TGTGCCAGCAGCTTAGCTCCGCCAGGAGGGGATGGCTACACCTTC. Translation: CASSLAPPGGDGYTF.

In regard to this clone: At one end, the junction sequence differs from germline, possibly due to a read error. The chain recombines TRBV27 with TRBJ2-7, with 8 bases matching TRBD1. This CDR3 contains 13 residues. Germline V gives CDR1 MNHEY, CDR2 SMNVEV (reference sequence). CDR3 sequence (DNA): TGTGCCAGCAGTCTGGGGATGAGGGGACAGGTGCAATTC. Translating gives CASSLGMRGQVQF.

The V gene is TRBV6-6, the J gene TRBJ1-1, with 11 bases fitting TRBD1. Germline V gene lookup returns CDR1 MNHNY and CDR2 SVGAGI (reference sequence). This CDR3 is 15 amino acids long. Unmatched junction bases numbered 5, after V lost 5 bases and J lost 3 bases. CDR3 sequence reads: CASSPGQGADTEAFF. The CDR3 DNA follows: TGTGCCAGCAGTCCCGGACAGGGGGCAGACACTGAAGCTTTCTTT.

V and J are TRBV6-6 and TRBJ1-2; possibly TRBD1 for D (6 bases). The CDR3 loop spans 15 amino acids. Trimming stripped 7 bases from V and 3 bases from J, with 18 bases between. Germline CDR1 MNHNY, CDR2 SVGAGI (reference sequence). In nucleotides, the CDR3 is TGTGCCAGCACCTCGGACAGAATCTTACACTATGGCTACACCTTC. Protein: CASTSDRILHYGYTF.

J is TRBJ2-1 and V is TRBV5-1; D gene ambiguous. The CDR3 runs to 15 residues. V dropped 0 bases and J dropped 0 bases, with 7 bases sitting between them. CDR1 SGHRS and CDR2 YFSETQ come from the germline V gene. CDR3 in amino acids: CASSLGAFSYNEQFF. The CDR3 DNA reads as TGCGCCAGCAGCTTGGGGGCCTTCTCCTACAATGAGCAGTTCTTC.

V and J are TRBV7-2 and TRBJ2-3; 13 nucleotides align to TRBD2. The CDR3 spans 15 residues. Trimming removed 5 bases from V and 7 bases from J; junction bases left unmatched: 6. From germline, CDR1 is SGHTA and CDR2 FQGNSA. Written as DNA, the CDR3 is TGTGCCAGCAGCATGGGACTAGCGGGACAATATACGCAGTATTTT. Its protein product is CASSMGLAGQYTQYF. The variable domain in full, completed from reference TRBV7-2 and TRBJ2-3, reads GAGVSQSPSNKVTEKGKDVELRCDPISGHTALYWYRQSLGQGLEFLIYFQGNSAPDKSGLPSDRFSAERTGGSVSTLTIQRTQQEDSAVYLCASSMGLAGQYTQYFGPGTRLTVL.

This sequence joins TRBV10-3 and TRBJ1-6; 9 bases match TRBD1. Trimming at V came to 2 bases and at J to 11 bases, leaving 7 bases not matched to a gene. This CDR3 contains 15 residues. The germline V gene has CDR1 ENHRY and CDR2 SYGVKD. CDR3 DNA: TGTGCCATCAGTGAGGATACAGGGGGCGGAGCACCCCTCCACTTT. Its translation is CAISEDTGGGAPLHF.

V gene TRBV6-4 combines with J gene TRBJ2-1; 12 nucleotides match TRBD2. CDR1 and CDR2 from the germline V gene are MRHNA and SNTAGT. Trimming removed 6 bases from V and 2 bases from J; junction bases left unmatched: 8. CDR3 length equals 17 residues. The CDR3 nucleotides are TGTGCCAGCAGGTCTTCTAGCGGGAGGGTCACCTACAATGAGCAGTTCTTC. Translating it yields CASRSSSGRVTYNEQFF.

The CDR3 nucleotides are TGTGCCAGTAGGCCAGGGGGGACTGAAGCTTTCTTT. Translating it yields CASRPGGTEAFF. The J gene is TRBJ1-1, the V gene TRBV19; 7 bases align to TRBD1. Trimming cost V 6 bases and J 5 bases; bases outside gene matches: 3. This CDR3 contains 12 residues. CDR1 and CDR2 from the germline V gene are LNHDA and SQIVND (reference sequence).

CDR3 sequence: CASSGPGQGAGANVLTF. DNA of the CDR3: TGTGCCAGCAGTGGTCCGGGACAGGGGGCTGGGGCCAACGTCCTGACTTTC. The chain employs TRBV28 and TRBJ2-6, with 11 bases fitting TRBD1. Losses at the gene ends were 5 bases for V and 2 bases for J; bases not matched to a gene: 5. The CDR3 is made up of 17 amino acids. Looked up from germline, CDR1 is MDHEN and CDR2 is SYDVKM.

V is TRBV27 and J is TRBJ2-3; 9 bases align to TRBD1. The CDR3 totals 16 residues. Germline CDR1 reads MNHEY; CDR2 reads SMNVEV (reference sequence). After removal of 7 bases from V and 2 bases from J, the junction contained 10 bases not matched to a gene. CDR3 loop: CASTMRRDRDTDTQYF. CDR3 coding DNA: TGTGCCAGCACCATGAGACGGGACAGGGACACAGATACGCAGTATTTT.

The V call is TRBV6-1, the J call TRBJ1-1; D is unresolved. The CDR3 has 15 amino acids. Between the trimmed V and J ends, which lost 2 bases and 3 bases, there was a span of 13 bases. CDR1 is MNHNS, CDR2 SASEGT, per germline. DNA of the CDR3: TGTGCCAGCAGTGAAAACGGGAGGTCTCACACTGAAGCTTTCTTT. It translates to CASSENGRSHTEAFF.

The chain combines TRBV5-4 with TRBJ1-1; D remains ambiguous. V lost 0 bases and J lost 1, with 10 bases in between. The germline V gene encodes CDR1 SGHNT and CDR2 YYREEE (reference sequence). The CDR3 has 15 amino acids. The CDR3 bases are TGTGCCAGCAGCTTGGCCACGGCAGGGAACACTGAAGCTTTCTTT. Translation: CASSLATAGNTEAFF.

The V gene is TRBV30, the J gene TRBJ1-2; possible D gene TRBD1, 6 bases. Trimming removed 2 bases at V and 3 bases at J, with 16 bases between. Looked up from germline, CDR1 is GTSNPN and CDR2 is SVGIG (reference sequence). The CDR3 contains 15 residues. CDR3 coding DNA: TGTGCCTGGAGTCTCCAGGGGCATCCCTACTATGGCTACACCTTC. It is translated as CAWSLQGHPYYGYTF. The full variable domain, completed using reference TRBV30 and TRBJ1-2, is SQTIHQWPATLVQPVGSPLSLECTVEGTSNPNLYWYRQAAGRGLQLLFYSVGIGQISSEVPQNLSASRPQDRQFILSSKKLLLSDSGFYLCAWSLQGHPYYGYTFGSGTRLTVV.

The chain combines TRBV6-5 with TRBJ2-2; D is undetermined. The CDR3 runs to 14 residues. V was clipped by 6 bases and J by 0 bases, with 8 bases between them. The germline V gene has CDR1 MNHEY and CDR2 SVGAGI. CDR3: CASRSLSNTGELFF. The DNA of the CDR3 is TGTGCCAGCAGATCTCTCTCGAACACCGGGGAGCTGTTTTTT.

The chain couples TRBV7-3 to TRBJ2-3; 10 bases map to TRBD2. Germline CDR1 reads SGHTA; CDR2 reads FQGTGA. The J segment lost 3 bases and the V segment lost 4 bases, leaving 13 bases of the junction unmatched. The CDR3 is 18 residues long. The CDR3 is CASSSLRLAGVQTDTQYF. The CDR3 nucleotides are TGTGCCAGCAGCTCCCTACGGCTAGCGGGAGTCCAAACAGATACGCAGTATTTT.

The V and J genes are TRBV28 and TRBJ2-1; 13 positions match TRBD2. The CDR3 sequence is 16 residues long. V shed 3 bases and J 7 bases; nucleotides not matched to a gene: 6. Germline V gene data show CDR1 as MDHEN and CDR2 as SYDVKM. Here the CDR3 DNA reads TGTGCCAGCAGTTTCCTAACTAGCGGGAGGGATAATGAGCAGTTCTTC. Amino acids: CASSFLTSGRDNEQFF.

The chain recombines TRBV11-2 with TRBJ2-7, with D possibly matching TRBD2 (6 bases). The CDR3 is 15 amino acids. Germline CDR1 and CDR2: SGHAT and FQNNGV. With 5 bases removed from V and 3 bases from J, the gap between germline ends came to 17 bases. CDR3 in DNA: TGTGCCAGCAGCCCCCGGGCCGGGGGAAACTACGAGCAGTACTTC. Amino acid sequence: CASSPRAGGNYEQYF. The variable domain in full, completed from reference TRBV11-2 and TRBJ2-7, reads EAGVAQSPRYKIIEKRQSVAFWCNPISGHATLYWYQQILGQGPKLLIQFQNNGVVDDSQLPKDRFSAERLKGVDSTLKIQPAKLEDSAVYLCASSPRAGGNYEQYFGPGTRLTVT.

This chain connects TRBV19 to TRBJ2-3; D gene unclear. Germline-derived CDR1 and CDR2 are LNHDA and SQIVND (reference sequence). V lost 2 bases and J 1 base, leaving 10 bases between the germline ends. The length of the CDR3 is 15 residues. CDR3 sequence (DNA): TGTGCCAGTAGTATACTGGGCAAGGGCACAGATACGCAGTATTTT. Translation gives CASSILGKGTDTQYF.

V gene TRBV13 combines with J gene TRBJ2-3; tentatively, D is TRBD2 (6 bases). V was pared by 0 bases and J by 3 bases, with 13 bases between. Germline loops: CDR1 PRHDT, CDR2 FYEKMQ (reference sequence). The length of the CDR3 is 16 residues. The CDR3 sequence: CASSLGPIAVTDTQYF. In nucleotides, the CDR3 is TGTGCCAGCAGCTTAGGCCCGATAGCGGTAACAGATACGCAGTATTTT.

V gene TRBV7-3 combines with J gene TRBJ1-2; D perhaps matches TRBD1 (6 bases). With 5 bases removed from V and 4 bases from J, the gap between germline ends came to 17 bases. Germline CDR1 and CDR2: SGHTA and FQGTGA. This CDR3 region has 15 residues. CDR3 protein: CASSANRQVLYGYTF. CDR3 coding DNA: TGTGCCAGCAGCGCAAACAGACAGGTGCTCTATGGCTACACCTTC.

About this clone: The sample has other DNA sequences that encode this CDR3 too. The chain joins TRBV7-3 to TRBJ2-3; D unresolved. The CDR3 covers 15 residues. Trimming took off 3 bases at V and 4 bases at J, with 14 bases between the two ends. Looked up from germline, CDR1 is SGHTA and CDR2 is FQGTGA. The CDR3 DNA follows: TGTGCCAGCAGCTTGATGGGCAGTTCTCCAGATACGCAGTATTTT. This translates into CASSLMGSSPDTQYF.